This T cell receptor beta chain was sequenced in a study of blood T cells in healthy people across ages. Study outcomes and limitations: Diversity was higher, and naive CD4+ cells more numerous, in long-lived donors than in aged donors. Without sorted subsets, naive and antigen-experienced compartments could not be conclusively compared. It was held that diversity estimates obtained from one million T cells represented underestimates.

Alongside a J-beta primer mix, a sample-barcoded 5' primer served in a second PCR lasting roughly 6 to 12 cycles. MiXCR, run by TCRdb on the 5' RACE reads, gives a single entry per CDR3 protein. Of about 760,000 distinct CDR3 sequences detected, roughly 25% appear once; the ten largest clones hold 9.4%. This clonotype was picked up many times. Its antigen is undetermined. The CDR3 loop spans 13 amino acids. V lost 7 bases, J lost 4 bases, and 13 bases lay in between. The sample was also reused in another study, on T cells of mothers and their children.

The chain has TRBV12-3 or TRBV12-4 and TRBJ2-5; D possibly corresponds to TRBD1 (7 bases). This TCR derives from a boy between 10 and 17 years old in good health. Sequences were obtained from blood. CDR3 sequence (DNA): TGTGCCAGCAACTACAGGGGAGGAGAGACCCAGTACTTC. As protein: CASNYRGGETQYF.